The rows below give T cell receptor beta chains drawn from one sample of a study of beta chain features in type 1 diabetes. Sequencing used immunoSEQ multiplex PCR; TCRdb keeps in-frame clones, though not all of them. The profile shows 200,000 to 300,000 clones, 25% to 30% of them singletons. The sample consisted of central memory CD4+ T cells from blood. These receptors were taken from a man younger than 40 in good health. The CDR3 runs from the conserved cysteine through the conserved F or W. D genes are given only for firm matches. Some rows have no size entry. The others give once, few or many, or a class for an expanded clone.

v_call: TRBV6-1; d_call: -; clone_size: -; cdr3_length: 14; j_call: TRBJ1-2; cdr3_aa: CASSGGGSNYGYTF; cdr3_nt: TGTGCCAGCAGTGGAGGGGGTTCTAACTATGGCTACACCTTC
v_call: TRBV10-3; d_call: TRBD2; clone_size: -; cdr3_length: 16; j_call: TRBJ2-1; cdr3_aa: CASSSLTSGRNNEQFF; cdr3_nt: TGTGCCAGCAGTTCGCTCACTAGCGGGAGAAACAATGAGCAGTTCTTC
v_call: TRBV5-1; d_call: TRBD2; clone_size: -; cdr3_length: 15; j_call: TRBJ2-1; cdr3_aa: CASSQEVAGLNEQFF; cdr3_nt: TGCGCCAGCAGCCAGGAAGTAGCGGGGTTGAATGAGCAGTTCTTC
v_call: TRBV5-1; d_call: -; clone_size: few; cdr3_length: 13; j_call: TRBJ2-3; cdr3_aa: CASSGARRDTQYF; cdr3_nt: TGCGCCAGCAGTGGGGCTAGACGAGATACGCAGTATTTT
v_call: TRBV30; d_call: TRBD1; clone_size: -; cdr3_length: 11; j_call: TRBJ1-2; cdr3_aa: CALRQGGGYTF; cdr3_nt: TGTGCCCTCCGACAGGGAGGGGGCTACACCTTC
v_call: TRBV29-1; d_call: -; clone_size: few; cdr3_length: 14; j_call: TRBJ2-7; cdr3_aa: CSVGGDRPPYEQYF; cdr3_nt: TGCAGCGTTGGGGGCGACAGGCCCCCCTACGAGCAGTACTTC
v_call: TRBV20-1; d_call: -; clone_size: -; cdr3_length: 11; j_call: TRBJ2-7; cdr3_aa: CSAAQGYEQYF; cdr3_nt: TGCAGTGCTGCACAGGGCTACGAGCAGTACTTC
v_call: TRBV30; d_call: -; clone_size: few; cdr3_length: 14; j_call: TRBJ2-5; cdr3_aa: CAWSAGGSGETQYF; cdr3_nt: TGTGCCTGGAGTGCGGGCGGGTCCGGAGAGACCCAGTACTTC
v_call: TRBV6-5; d_call: TRBD2; clone_size: -; cdr3_length: 15; j_call: TRBJ2-5; cdr3_aa: CASSSGLAQKETQYF; cdr3_nt: TGTGCCAGCAGTTCAGGACTAGCACAAAAAGAGACCCAGTACTTC
v_call: TRBV7-2; d_call: TRBD1; clone_size: -; cdr3_length: 15; j_call: TRBJ2-5; cdr3_aa: CASSENQGAWETQYF; cdr3_nt: TGTGCCAGCAGCGAAAATCAGGGGGCGTGGGAGACCCAGTACTTC
v_call: TRBV13; d_call: TRBD2; clone_size: -; cdr3_length: 16; j_call: TRBJ2-3; cdr3_aa: CASSLDRAGGTDTQYF; cdr3_nt: TGTGCCAGCAGCTTAGACAGAGCGGGGGGCACAGATACGCAGTATTTT
v_call: TRBV20-1; d_call: -; clone_size: -; cdr3_length: 11; j_call: TRBJ2-7; cdr3_aa: CSARAAYEQYF; cdr3_nt: TGCAGTGCTAGAGCCGCCTACGAGCAGTACTTC
v_call: TRBV7-9; d_call: -; clone_size: few; cdr3_length: 14; j_call: TRBJ2-2; cdr3_aa: CASSFHRDTGELFF; cdr3_nt: TGTGCCAGCAGCTTCCACAGGGACACCGGGGAGCTGTTTTTT
v_call: TRBV5-1; d_call: TRBD1; clone_size: -; cdr3_length: 14; j_call: TRBJ1-4; cdr3_aa: CASGPGTANEKLFF; cdr3_nt: TGCGCCAGCGGCCCCGGGACAGCAAATGAAAAACTGTTTTTT
v_call: TRBV7-6; d_call: TRBD2; clone_size: few; cdr3_length: 15; j_call: TRBJ2-1; cdr3_aa: CASSLVGGGADEQFF; cdr3_nt: TGTGCCAGCAGCTTAGTTGGCGGGGGGGCTGATGAGCAGTTCTTC
v_call: TRBV4-3; d_call: -; clone_size: -; cdr3_length: 15; j_call: TRBJ2-3; cdr3_aa: CASSQGTFEVDTQYF; cdr3_nt: TGCGCCAGCAGCCAAGGGACTTTCGAGGTCGATACGCAGTATTTT
v_call: TRBV11-2; d_call: -; clone_size: few; cdr3_length: 18; j_call: TRBJ2-5; cdr3_aa: CASSLGRAGPDRRETQYF; cdr3_nt: TGTGCCAGCAGCTTAGGAAGGGCGGGACCCGACCGGAGAGAGACCCAGTACTTC
v_call: TRBV2; d_call: TRBD1; clone_size: -; cdr3_length: 14; j_call: TRBJ2-7; cdr3_aa: CASRGQGRDYEQYF; cdr3_nt: TGTGCCAGCAGGGGACAGGGCCGGGACTACGAGCAGTACTTC
v_call: TRBV5-1; d_call: TRBD1; clone_size: -; cdr3_length: 15; j_call: TRBJ2-5; cdr3_aa: CASSPGTGGFETQYF; cdr3_nt: TGCGCCAGCAGCCCCGGGACAGGGGGCTTCGAGACCCAGTACTTC
v_call: TRBV5-1; d_call: TRBD2; clone_size: few; cdr3_length: 14; j_call: TRBJ2-5; cdr3_aa: CASTQGGAQETQYF; cdr3_nt: TGCGCCAGCACCCAGGGAGGGGCTCAAGAGACCCAGTACTTC
v_call: TRBV27; d_call: -; clone_size: -; cdr3_length: 19; j_call: TRBJ2-1; cdr3_aa: CASSSRPRQGGGKGNEQFF; cdr3_nt: TGTGCCAGCAGTTCCCGTCCCCGACAGGGAGGAGGGAAGGGCAATGAGCAGTTCTTC
v_call: TRBV28; d_call: TRBD2; clone_size: -; cdr3_length: 17; j_call: TRBJ2-3; cdr3_aa: CASSLYPSGGNADTQYF; cdr3_nt: TGTGCCAGCAGTTTATATCCTAGCGGGGGTAACGCAGATACGCAGTATTTT
v_call: TRBV5-4; d_call: TRBD1; clone_size: -; cdr3_length: 15; j_call: TRBJ2-7; cdr3_aa: CASSPPGQSSYEQYF; cdr3_nt: TGTGCCAGCAGCCCCCCGGGACAGTCCTCCTACGAGCAGTACTTC
v_call: TRBV7-6; d_call: TRBD1; clone_size: -; cdr3_length: 15; j_call: TRBJ2-3; cdr3_aa: CASGPRDRLTDTQYF; cdr3_nt: TGTGCCAGCGGCCCCCGGGACAGGCTCACAGATACGCAGTATTTT
v_call: TRBV28; d_call: -; clone_size: -; cdr3_length: 13; j_call: TRBJ2-1; cdr3_aa: CASSPRAYNEQFF; cdr3_nt: TGTGCCAGCAGTCCTCGGGCCTACAATGAGCAGTTCTTC
v_call: TRBV5-1; d_call: -; clone_size: -; cdr3_length: 13; j_call: TRBJ2-5; cdr3_aa: CASSFAFQETQYF; cdr3_nt: TGCGCCAGCAGCTTCGCCTTCCAAGAGACCCAGTACTTC
v_call: TRBV5-1; d_call: -; clone_size: -; cdr3_length: 15; j_call: TRBJ1-4; cdr3_aa: CASSLVWGANEKLFF; cdr3_nt: TGCGCCAGCAGCTTGGTTTGGGGAGCTAATGAAAAACTGTTTTTT
v_call: TRBV2; d_call: -; clone_size: -; cdr3_length: 15; j_call: TRBJ2-4; cdr3_aa: CASSGQTVGGDIQYF; cdr3_nt: TGTGCCAGCAGCGGACAGACGGTCGGTGGGGACATTCAGTACTTC
v_call: TRBV30; d_call: -; clone_size: -; cdr3_length: 15; j_call: TRBJ2-6; cdr3_aa: CAGSGAGPGANVLTF; cdr3_nt: TGTGCCGGGAGTGGGGCGGGGCCCGGGGCCAACGTCCTGACTTTC
v_call: TRBV27; d_call: TRBD1; clone_size: -; cdr3_length: 14; j_call: TRBJ1-2; cdr3_aa: CASRPTPQGSGYTF; cdr3_nt: TGTGCCAGCAGACCAACCCCACAGGGGTCTGGCTACACCTTC
v_call: TRBV19; d_call: -; clone_size: few; cdr3_length: 11; j_call: TRBJ2-7; cdr3_aa: CASSSLAEQYF; cdr3_nt: TGTGCCAGTAGTAGCCTCGCCGAGCAGTACTTC
v_call: TRBV5-4; d_call: TRBD2; clone_size: few; cdr3_length: 14; j_call: TRBJ2-3; cdr3_aa: CASSERGGANTQYF; cdr3_nt: TGTGCCAGCAGCGAGCGGGGGGGGGCGAATACGCAGTATTTT
v_call: TRBV4-1; d_call: -; clone_size: -; cdr3_length: 15; j_call: TRBJ2-4; cdr3_aa: CASSQQDGAKNIQYF; cdr3_nt: TGCGCCAGCAGCCAACAGGACGGGGCCAAAAACATTCAGTACTTC
v_call: TRBV19; d_call: -; clone_size: -; cdr3_length: 15; j_call: TRBJ2-1; cdr3_aa: CASSDLGRSYNEQFF; cdr3_nt: TGTGCCAGTAGTGATCTAGGACGATCCTACAATGAGCAGTTCTTC
v_call: TRBV30; d_call: -; clone_size: -; cdr3_length: 12; j_call: TRBJ2-2; cdr3_aa: CAWTVLAGELFF; cdr3_nt: TGTGCCTGGACAGTTCTGGCCGGGGAGCTGTTTTTT
v_call: TRBV20-1; d_call: -; clone_size: few; cdr3_length: 11; j_call: TRBJ2-1; cdr3_aa: CSVESYNEQFF; cdr3_nt: TGCAGTGTAGAATCCTACAATGAGCAGTTCTTC
v_call: TRBV29-1; d_call: TRBD1; clone_size: few; cdr3_length: 18; j_call: TRBJ2-3; cdr3_aa: CSVFGGKSRGRGTDTQYF; cdr3_nt: TGCAGCGTTTTTGGCGGGAAGAGCAGGGGGCGCGGCACAGATACGCAGTATTTT
v_call: TRBV5-1; d_call: TRBD2; clone_size: few; cdr3_length: 15; j_call: TRBJ2-1; cdr3_aa: CATALGGGESNEQFF; cdr3_nt: TGCGCCACCGCCTTGGGCGGGGGTGAATCCAATGAGCAGTTCTTC
v_call: TRBV29-1; d_call: -; clone_size: -; cdr3_length: 14; j_call: TRBJ2-5; cdr3_aa: CSVDGQGDRETQYF; cdr3_nt: TGCAGCGTTGATGGTCAGGGAGACCGGGAGACCCAGTACTTC
v_call: TRBV5-6; d_call: TRBD2; clone_size: few; cdr3_length: 16; j_call: TRBJ2-1; cdr3_aa: CASSPERGVSYNEQFF; cdr3_nt: TGTGCCAGCAGCCCCGAGCGGGGGGTCTCCTACAATGAGCAGTTCTTC
v_call: TRBV11-3; d_call: -; clone_size: few; cdr3_length: 15; j_call: TRBJ2-7; cdr3_aa: CASSLEGGGIHEQYF; cdr3_nt: TGTGCCAGCAGCTTAGAAGGTGGTGGTATCCACGAGCAGTACTTC
v_call: TRBV30; d_call: -; clone_size: -; cdr3_length: 13; j_call: TRBJ2-1; cdr3_aa: CAQRGPTYNEQFF; cdr3_nt: TGTGCCCAAAGAGGCCCTACTTACAATGAGCAGTTCTTC
v_call: TRBV10-3; d_call: TRBD1; clone_size: -; cdr3_length: 13; j_call: TRBJ1-2; cdr3_aa: CAIRQGGPYGYTF; cdr3_nt: TGTGCCATCAGGCAGGGGGGACCTTATGGCTACACCTTC
v_call: TRBV6-1; d_call: -; clone_size: -; cdr3_length: 14; j_call: TRBJ2-1; cdr3_aa: CASSIFVQGNEQFF; cdr3_nt: TGTGCCAGCAGTATTTTCGTACAGGGCAATGAGCAGTTCTTC
v_call: TRBV5-1; d_call: TRBD2; clone_size: -; cdr3_length: 17; j_call: TRBJ2-7; cdr3_aa: CASSRGLAGGQAYEQYF; cdr3_nt: TGCGCCAGCAGTAGAGGACTAGCGGGAGGCCAAGCCTACGAGCAGTACTTC
v_call: TRBV6-6; d_call: -; clone_size: -; cdr3_length: 14; j_call: TRBJ1-1; cdr3_aa: CASTKADTNTEAFF; cdr3_nt: TGTGCCAGCACCAAGGCAGATACGAACACTGAAGCTTTCTTT
v_call: TRBV13; d_call: -; clone_size: -; cdr3_length: 17; j_call: TRBJ2-2; cdr3_aa: CASSSTPRTGGSGELFF; cdr3_nt: TGTGCCAGCAGCTCAACCCCTCGGACCGGCGGGTCCGGGGAGCTGTTTTTT
v_call: TRBV5-1; d_call: -; clone_size: -; cdr3_length: 14; j_call: TRBJ2-7; cdr3_aa: CASSPDGPPEEQYF; cdr3_nt: TGCGCCAGCAGCCCCGACGGACCCCCTGAGGAGCAGTACTTC
v_call: TRBV30; d_call: TRBD1; clone_size: -; cdr3_length: 12; j_call: TRBJ1-2; cdr3_aa: CAWTRGQGRYTF; cdr3_nt: TGTGCCTGGACCCGGGGACAGGGACGCTACACCTTC
v_call: TRBV18; d_call: -; clone_size: -; cdr3_length: 15; j_call: TRBJ2-5; cdr3_aa: CASSPRRGAEETQYF; cdr3_nt: TGTGCCAGCTCACCACGAAGGGGGGCGGAAGAGACCCAGTACTTC
v_call: TRBV4-2; d_call: TRBD2; clone_size: many; cdr3_length: 16; j_call: TRBJ2-1; cdr3_aa: CASSQGGTSGYNEQFF; cdr3_nt: TGTGCCAGCAGCCAAGGGGGGACTAGCGGATACAATGAGCAGTTCTTC
v_call: TRBV5-6; d_call: -; clone_size: few; cdr3_length: 14; j_call: TRBJ1-1; cdr3_aa: CASSPFAFLPEAFF; cdr3_nt: TGTGCCAGCAGCCCCTTCGCCTTCTTGCCTGAAGCTTTCTTT
v_call: TRBV6-4; d_call: TRBD2; clone_size: few; cdr3_length: 17; j_call: TRBJ2-1; cdr3_aa: CASSVIALAGGRNEQFF; cdr3_nt: TGTGCCAGCAGTGTTATTGCCCTAGCGGGAGGGCGAAATGAGCAGTTCTTC
v_call: TRBV7-2; d_call: -; clone_size: -; cdr3_length: 14; j_call: TRBJ2-2; cdr3_aa: CASSLRGKAGELFF; cdr3_nt: TGTGCCAGCAGCTTAAGGGGAAAAGCCGGGGAGCTGTTTTTT
v_call: TRBV7-6; d_call: TRBD2; clone_size: few; cdr3_length: 15; j_call: TRBJ2-1; cdr3_aa: CASSLGAPRGNEQFF; cdr3_nt: TGTGCCAGCAGCTTAGGGGCCCCGCGGGGGAATGAGCAGTTCTTC
v_call: TRBV29-1; d_call: -; clone_size: few; cdr3_length: 13; j_call: TRBJ1-1; cdr3_aa: CSAERGTNTEAFF; cdr3_nt: TGCAGCGCCGAGAGGGGTACGAACACTGAAGCTTTCTTT
v_call: TRBV30; d_call: TRBD2; clone_size: few; cdr3_length: 14; j_call: TRBJ2-5; cdr3_aa: CARSDGWGGKTQYF; cdr3_nt: TGTGCCCGGAGTGACGGCTGGGGGGGGAAGACCCAGTACTTC
v_call: TRBV10-3; d_call: -; clone_size: -; cdr3_length: 12; j_call: TRBJ1-1; cdr3_aa: CAIGDRSTEAFF; cdr3_nt: TGTGCCATCGGAGACAGATCCACTGAAGCTTTCTTT
v_call: TRBV30; d_call: TRBD2; clone_size: few; cdr3_length: 16; j_call: TRBJ2-1; cdr3_aa: CAWSLPSGRRIREQFF; cdr3_nt: TGTGCCTGGAGTCTTCCTAGCGGGAGGAGGATCAGGGAGCAGTTCTTC
v_call: TRBV5-4; d_call: -; clone_size: -; cdr3_length: 13; j_call: TRBJ2-7; cdr3_aa: CASSLQGSWEQYF; cdr3_nt: TGTGCCAGCAGCTTGCAGGGTTCTTGGGAGCAGTACTTC